This is a list of T cell receptor beta chains from one sample in a study of a mutant IDH1 vaccine in newly diagnosed glioma. Their specific antigens are unknown. Assay: immunoSEQ multiplex PCR; the TCRdb copy retains only in-frame clones and omits some. The sample comprises tens of thousands of clones, about 80% of which are singletons, and more than 4% rests with the top ten. This specimen consisted of PBMCs, obtained from a glioma patient whose treatment included an IDH1 peptide vaccine. The receptors were sampled from a woman aged 40 to 49 with glioma. Some clones in this sample may be carry-over from other donors' samples. The CDR3 runs from the conserved cysteine through the conserved F or W. A D gene is named only where the DNA matches it firmly. Only some rows state a clone size, as once, few, many or a class for expanded clones.

CDR3nt | CDR3aa | v_gene | abundance | len | d_gene | j_gene
TGCGCCAGCAGTGATTCACCTATGACTTGGGACAACTCTGGAAACACCATATATTTT | CASSDSPMTWDNSGNTIYF | TRBV10-1 | - | 19 | - | TRBJ1-3
TGTGCTAGTGGTTTGGTAGAGGAGACCCAGTACTTC | CASGLVEETQYF | TRBV12-5 | - | 12 | - | TRBJ2-5
TGTGCCAGCAGTCCAACCCTACAGGGGTCGGCTTTCTTT | CASSPTLQGSAFF | TRBV27 | - | 13 | TRBD1 | TRBJ1-1
TGTGCCAGCAGCAAAAAAGGGACCTACGAGCAGTACTTC | CASSKKGTYEQYF | TRBV21-1 | once | 13 | - | TRBJ2-7
TGCGCCAGCAGTGAAGGGGGGCAATTATATGGCTACACCTTC | CASSEGGQLYGYTF | TRBV10-2 | - | 14 | - | TRBJ1-2
TGTGCCAGCAGTTACTCGTTACGGGGTCGGGAGCTGTTTTTT | CASSYSLRGRELFF | TRBV6-5 | once | 14 | - | TRBJ2-2
TGCGCCAGCAGCCAACCGGGACAATTCAATGAGCAGTTCTTC | CASSQPGQFNEQFF | TRBV4-1 | - | 14 | - | TRBJ2-1
TGTGCCACCTTCGGGACAGGGGAGGGAAAACTGTTTTTT | CATFGTGEGKLFF | TRBV19 | few | 13 | TRBD1 | TRBJ1-4
TGTGCCAGCAGCTTATCAGGCAGGGGCCGTAGATTTGGTGGCTACACCTTC | CASSLSGRGRRFGGYTF | TRBV7-9 | - | 17 | - | TRBJ1-2
TGTGCCAGCAGTGGGGAGGTCGAGAATGAGCAGTTCTTC | CASSGEVENEQFF | TRBV2 | - | 13 | - | TRBJ2-1
TGCGCCAGCAGCCAAAGGGATGACAGGGGCGGCCGGAATGAAAAACTGTTTTTT | CASSQRDDRGGRNEKLFF | TRBV4-1 | - | 18 | TRBD1 | TRBJ1-4
TGTGCCAGCAACCGGACACAAAATAGCAATCAGCCCCAGCATTTT | CASNRTQNSNQPQHF | TRBV6-4 | - | 15 | - | TRBJ1-5
- | CASSFGPGHPTDTQYF | TRBV27 | once | 16 | - | TRBJ2-3
TGCGCCAGCAGCTTGGCGCTTGGGGCGGGGAACACAGATACGCAGTATTTT | CASSLALGAGNTDTQYF | TRBV5-1 | - | 17 | - | TRBJ2-3
TGTGCCATCAGTGAGTTAAGCGGCGGCCACAATGAGCAGTTCTTC | CAISELSGGHNEQFF | TRBV10-3 | once | 15 | - | TRBJ2-1
TGTGCCAGCAGCGGACAGGCTCCTAGGTATGGCTACACCTTC | CASSGQAPRYGYTF | TRBV9 | - | 14 | - | TRBJ1-2
TGTGCCAGCTCACCCGAACCGACAGGGATCAAGTACTTC | CASSPEPTGIKYF | TRBV18 | - | 13 | TRBD1 | TRBJ2-7
TGTGCCAGTAGTATAGAGGGAACAAACTACAATGAGCAGTTCTTC | CASSIEGTNYNEQFF | TRBV19 | few | 15 | - | TRBJ2-1